This T cell receptor beta chain was identified in a study of OX40 agonist ivuxolimab in advanced cancers. Sequencing used immunoSEQ multiplex PCR; TCRdb keeps in-frame clones, though not all of them. The sample includes around 63,000 clones, approximately 90% of them seen just once. The CDR3 spans 16 residues. Germline CDR1 LNHDA, CDR2 SQIVND (reference sequence). Losses at the gene ends were 3 bases for V and 15 bases for J; bases not matched to a gene: 15. The sample here was CD4+ or CD8+ T cells sorted from blood, taken in a trial of the OX40 agonist ivuxolimab. The V gene is TRBV19, the J gene TRBJ2-1, with 12 nucleotides matching TRBD2. This TCR was sampled from an adult with an advanced solid tumor such as melanoma, head and neck, liver or kidney cancer. CDR3 sequence reads: CASSILTSGGTTSRFF. The CDR3 DNA follows: TGTGCCAGTAGTATCCTAACTAGCGGGGGGACCACAAGCAGGTTCTTC.